By share of the sample, the clone carrying this TCR beta chain is medium-sized. Each CDR3 protein is one row after TCRdb ran MiXCR on the reads. The data hold some 48,000 distinct CDR3 sequences, with less than 9.5% observed a single time. The data were obtained in a study of patients with pleural tuberculosis. V gave up 4 bases and J gave up 3 bases; unmatched junction bases: 5. The CDR3 loop spans 14 amino acids. Germline V gives CDR1 MNHEY, CDR2 SMNVEV (reference sequence). V usage is TRBV27 and J usage is TRBJ1-1; 7 bases are a match to TRBD1. This TCR derives from a human donor with pleural tuberculosis. The DNA of the CDR3 is TGTGCCAGCAGTTCCCCGGGACAGTACACTGAAGCTTTCTTT. It is translated as CASSSPGQYTEAFF.